A selection of T cell receptor beta chains follows, all from one sample in a study of Graves' ophthalmopathy and Graves' hyperthyroidism. TCRdb reprocessed the multiplex PCR reads via MiXCR and lists one record per CDR3 protein. The top ten clones hold approximately 13% of a sample with fewer than 350,000 distinct CDR3 sequences, roughly 17% of them seen once. The sample comprised peripheral blood. These receptors originate from an adult man with Graves' ophthalmopathy. CDR3s include the opening cysteine and the closing phenylalanine or tryptophan. The order of the fields is clone size, J gene, V gene, D gene, CDR3 DNA, CDR3 protein. D genes are given only for firm matches. Clone size is not always given. Where it is, it says once, few, many or a class for expanded clones.

many	TRBJ2-4	TRBV6-1	NA	TGTGCCAGCTGCTCTTCATTAGCCAAAAACATTCAGTACTTC	CASCSSLAKNIQYF
NA	TRBJ1-5	TRBV6-5	NA	TGTGCCAGCAGTTATTCGCGGGGATTAAATCAGCCCCAGCATTTT	CASSYSRGLNQPQHF
many	TRBJ1-6	TRBV19	NA	TGTGCCAGTAGTATTCGGTCCGACGGGTCACCCCTCCACTTT	CASSIRSDGSPLHF
many	TRBJ2-5	TRBV7-8	NA	TGTGCCAGCAGCTCCCGCAACTTCGACTGGACCTACCAAGAGACCCAGTACTTC	CASSSRNFDWTYQETQYF
many	TRBJ1-2	TRBV19	NA	TGTGCCACCGATACCGGGACCCGCTCGGCTGGCTACACCTTC	CATDTGTRSAGYTF
many	TRBJ2-7	TRBV20-1	NA	TGCAGTGCTAGAGATAACGGGCGGGGAAGCTCCTACGAGCAGTACTTC	CSARDNGRGSSYEQYF
many	TRBJ2-3	TRBV5-1	NA	TGCGCCAGCAGGGAGGAAACTAGCACAGATACGCAGTATTTT	CASREETSTDTQYF
many	TRBJ1-5	TRBV6-2/TRBV6-3	NA	TGTGCCAGCAGCGCACTACAGGGTACCAATCAGCCCCAGCATTTT	CASSALQGTNQPQHF
many	TRBJ1-1	TRBV28	TRBD1	TGTGCCAGCAGTCCACATAGGGGGCTTCAAGGAGCTTTCTTT	CASSPHRGLQGAFF
many	TRBJ2-2	TRBV20-1	NA	TGCAGCGCTAGGGGCTTAAGGGAGCCTCTTACCGGGGAGCTGTTTTTT	CSARGLREPLTGELFF
many	TRBJ2-7	TRBV6-1	TRBD2	TGTGCCAGCAGTGAAGGGGGACTAGCGGGAGACGAGCAGTACTTC	CASSEGGLAGDEQYF
many	TRBJ2-5	TRBV7-2	NA	TGTGCCAGCAGCGCTCAAGAGACCCAGTACTTC	CASSAQETQYF
many	TRBJ2-7	TRBV6-2/TRBV6-3	NA	TGTGCCAGCAGTTACAGTTGGCGTTCCTCCTACGAGCAGTACTTC	CASSYSWRSSYEQYF
many	TRBJ2-7	TRBV12-3/TRBV12-4	NA	TGTGCCAGCAGGAGGGACCCGTACGAGCAGTACTTC	CASRRDPYEQYF
many	TRBJ2-2	TRBV29-1	NA	TGCAGCGTTTCAACAGGGTTCACCGGGGAGCTGTTTTTT	CSVSTGFTGELFF
many	TRBJ2-7	TRBV11-2	NA	TGTGCCAGCAGCTTAGATTGGTCTAGTTCTGTCTCCGAGCAGTACTTC	CASSLDWSSSVSEQYF
many	TRBJ2-7	TRBV5-1	NA	TGCGCCAGCAGCTTGCAGGGGACCTCCTACGAGCAGTACTTC	CASSLQGTSYEQYF
many	TRBJ2-5	TRBV4-1	NA	TGCGCCAGCAGCCACCCCGGGGTAGCGGAGACCCAGTACTTC	CASSHPGVAETQYF
many	TRBJ2-7	TRBV5-1	NA	TGCGCCAGCAGCTGGGCAGAGGGGGAGGGAAACGAGCAGTACTTC	CASSWAEGEGNEQYF
many	TRBJ2-7	TRBV6-2/TRBV6-3	NA	TGTGCCAGCACCACAGCCTACGAGCAGTACTTC	CASTTAYEQYF
few	TRBJ1-1	TRBV4-1	NA	TGCGCCAGCAGCCAAGCTGGGGGTGGGGCTTTCTTT	CASSQAGGGAFF
many	TRBJ2-7	TRBV6-1	TRBD1	TGTGCCAGCAGTCCGGCGTCCAGGGGGCTCGAGCAGTACTTC	CASSPASRGLEQYF
many	TRBJ2-2	TRBV13	TRBD2	TGTGCCAGCAGCGCCGGGACTAGCGGGACGAACACCGGGGAGCTGTTTTTT	CASSAGTSGTNTGELFF
many	TRBJ2-6	TRBV16	NA	TGTGCCAGCAGCCAACTCTACTCTGGGGCCAACGTCCTGACTTTC	CASSQLYSGANVLTF
many	TRBJ1-2	TRBV11-2	TRBD1	TGTGCCAGCAGCTTAGGGGGACAGGGGGCGGTTAACTATGGCTACACCTTC	CASSLGGQGAVNYGYTF
many	TRBJ2-2	TRBV5-1	TRBD2	TGCGCCAGCAGTCCTGGGACTAGCGCCCAGAACGGGGAGCTGTTTTTT	CASSPGTSAQNGELFF
many	TRBJ1-1	TRBV10-3	NA	TGTGCCATCAGTGAAATTCCAGCCACTGAAGCTTTCTTT	CAISEIPATEAFF
many	TRBJ2-2	TRBV7-2	TRBD2	TGTGCCAGCAGCCTTACCGGGGGGGAGGACACCGGGGAGCTGTTTTTT	CASSLTGGEDTGELFF
many	TRBJ2-2	TRBV27	NA	TGTGCCAGCAGCAGTAATTCCTTAAACACCGGGGAGCTGTTTTTT	CASSSNSLNTGELFF
many	TRBJ2-7	TRBV6-1	TRBD1	TGTGCCAGCAGGGACAGGGACAACTCCTACGAGCAGTACTTC	CASRDRDNSYEQYF
NA	TRBJ1-5	TRBV6-2/TRBV6-3	NA	TGTGCCAGCAGCATTAGTAGCAATCAGCCCCAGCATTTT	CASSISSNQPQHF
NA	TRBJ1-1	TRBV27	TRBD1	TGTGCCAGCAGTCACTTGACAGGGATTGGTGTGAACACTGAAGCTTTCTTT	CASSHLTGIGVNTEAFF
many	TRBJ2-7	TRBV6-2/TRBV6-3	NA	TGTGCCAGCAGTTACCCGCAGACAGTACCAACCTACGAGCAGTACTTC	CASSYPQTVPTYEQYF
many	TRBJ1-5	TRBV2	NA	TGTGCCAGCAGTGAAAGGGACGAAACGAATCAGCCCCAGCATTTT	CASSERDETNQPQHF
many	TRBJ2-2	TRBV6-2/TRBV6-3	NA	TGTGCCAGCAGTTACTCCTCTAGGACCGGGGAGCTGTTTTTT	CASSYSSRTGELFF
many	TRBJ2-7	TRBV20-1	NA	TGCAGTGCCGGAACAGATACCACCTACGAGCAGTACTTC	CSAGTDTTYEQYF
many	TRBJ2-5	TRBV19	NA	TGTGCCAGTACGGACAAGCAAGAGACCCAGTACTTC	CASTDKQETQYF
many	TRBJ1-2	TRBV30	NA	TGTGCCTGGAGTCCCGAAAGTTGGGGCTACACCTTC	CAWSPESWGYTF
many	TRBJ2-5	TRBV5-5	TRBD2	TGTGCCAGCAGCTCCCCGGGGGGGGGAGAGACCCAGTACTTC	CASSSPGGGETQYF
many	TRBJ2-6	TRBV6-2/TRBV6-3	NA	TGTGCCAGCAGTCTACAGAGGTCTGGGGCCAACGTCCTGACTTTC	CASSLQRSGANVLTF
many	TRBJ1-6	TRBV15	NA	TGTGCCACCAGCGGGACGGGGGGGCGCGTGTCACCCCTCCACTTT	CATSGTGGRVSPLHF
many	TRBJ2-5	TRBV24-1	TRBD2	TGTGCCACCAGTGATCTACTAGCGGGCCAAGAGACCCAGTACTTC	CATSDLLAGQETQYF
NA	TRBJ2-1	TRBV15	NA	TGTGCCACCAGCAGAGATTCCCTTAATGAGCAGTTCTTC	CATSRDSLNEQFF
NA	TRBJ1-1	TRBV19	TRBD1	TGTGCCAGTACAGGGGGCGAGGACACTGAAGCTTTCTTT	CASTGGEDTEAFF
many	TRBJ2-7	TRBV5-1	NA	TGCGCCAGCAGCCTAGGGGAGAGCCTTTACGAGCAGTACTTC	CASSLGESLYEQYF
many	TRBJ1-2	TRBV5-1	TRBD1	TGCGCCAGCAGCTTCAGGGGGAGCAAGGGAGGCTACACCTTC	CASSFRGSKGGYTF
few	TRBJ2-5	TRBV7-6	NA	TGTGCCAGCAGCTTAGCGAAGGGGGTATATGAGACCCAGTACTTC	CASSLAKGVYETQYF